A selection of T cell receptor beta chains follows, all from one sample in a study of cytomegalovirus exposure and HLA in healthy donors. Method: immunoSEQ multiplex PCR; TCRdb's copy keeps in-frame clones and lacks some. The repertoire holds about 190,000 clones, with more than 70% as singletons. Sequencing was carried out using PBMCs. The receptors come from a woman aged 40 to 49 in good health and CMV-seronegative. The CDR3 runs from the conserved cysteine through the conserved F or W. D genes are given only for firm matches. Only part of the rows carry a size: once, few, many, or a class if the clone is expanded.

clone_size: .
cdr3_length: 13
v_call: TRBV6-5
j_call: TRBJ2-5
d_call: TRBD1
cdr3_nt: TGTGCCAGCAGCTGGGACAGGGAAGAGACCCAGTACTTC
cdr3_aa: CASSWDREETQYF

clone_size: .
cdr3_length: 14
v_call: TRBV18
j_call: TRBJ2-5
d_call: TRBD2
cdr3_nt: TGTGCCAGCTCACCGAGCGGGGGATACGAGACCCAGTACTTC
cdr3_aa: CASSPSGGYETQYF

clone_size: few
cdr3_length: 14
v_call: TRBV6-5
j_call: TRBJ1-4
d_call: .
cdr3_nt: TGTGCCAGCAGCCCCACCAGGGTCCGTGAAAAACTGTTTTTT
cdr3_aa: CASSPTRVREKLFF

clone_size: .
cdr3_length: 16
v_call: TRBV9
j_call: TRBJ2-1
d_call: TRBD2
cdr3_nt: TGTGCCAGCAGCGTAGGACCCGCGGGAGCTCACAATGAGCAGTTCTTC
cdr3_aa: CASSVGPAGAHNEQFF

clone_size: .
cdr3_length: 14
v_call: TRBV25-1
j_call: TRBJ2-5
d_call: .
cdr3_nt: TGTGCCAGCAGTGAATGGGCAGGGAAAGAGACCCAGTACTTC
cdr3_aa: CASSEWAGKETQYF

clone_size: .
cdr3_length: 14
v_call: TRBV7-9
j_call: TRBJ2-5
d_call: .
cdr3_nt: TGTGCCAGCAGCCTCAGGGCGGCACAAGAGACCCAGTACTTC
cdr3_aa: CASSLRAAQETQYF

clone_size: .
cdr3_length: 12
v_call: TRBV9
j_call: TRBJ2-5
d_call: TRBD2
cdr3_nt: TGTGCCAGCAGGGGGACTAGCGGGGACCTGTACTTC
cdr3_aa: CASRGTSGDLYF

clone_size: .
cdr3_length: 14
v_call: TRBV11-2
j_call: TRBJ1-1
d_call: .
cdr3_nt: TGTGCCAGCAGCCCCCCAAGGGGGAAGACTGAAGCTTTCTTT
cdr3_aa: CASSPPRGKTEAFF

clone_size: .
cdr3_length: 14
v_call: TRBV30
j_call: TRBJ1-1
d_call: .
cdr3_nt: TGTGCCTACTCAGTGGGGGCAGCGGATACTGAAGCTTTCTTT
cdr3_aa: CAYSVGAADTEAFF

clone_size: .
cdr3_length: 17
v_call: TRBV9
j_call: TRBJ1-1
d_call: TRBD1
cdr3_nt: TGTGCCAGCAGCGTAGTACCCGACAGGGGGCAAAACACTGAAGCTTTCTTT
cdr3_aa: CASSVVPDRGQNTEAFF

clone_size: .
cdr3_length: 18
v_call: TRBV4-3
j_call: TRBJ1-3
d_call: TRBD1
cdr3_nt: TGCGCCAGCAGCCAAAGACCGGGACAGGGAAGCTCTGGAAACACCATATATTTT
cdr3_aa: CASSQRPGQGSSGNTIYF

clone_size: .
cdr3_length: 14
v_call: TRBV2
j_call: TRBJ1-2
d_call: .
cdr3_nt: TGTGCCAGCAGTGAATCCTCCCTCTACTATGGCTACACCTTC
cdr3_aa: CASSESSLYYGYTF

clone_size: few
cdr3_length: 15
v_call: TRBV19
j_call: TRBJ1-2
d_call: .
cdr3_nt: TGTGCCAGTAGTACCCACCATGGAGGGAACGGCGGCTACACCTTC
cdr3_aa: CASSTHHGGNGGYTF

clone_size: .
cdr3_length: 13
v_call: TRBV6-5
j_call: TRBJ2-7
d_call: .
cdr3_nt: TGTGCCAGCAGTCGTTCGCCGCACTACGAGCAGTACTTC
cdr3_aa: CASSRSPHYEQYF

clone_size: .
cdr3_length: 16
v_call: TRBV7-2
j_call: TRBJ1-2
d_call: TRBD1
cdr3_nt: TGTGCCAGCAGCTTAGCCCTAGGGACAGGGACCTATGGCTACACCTTC
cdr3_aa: CASSLALGTGTYGYTF